This T cell receptor beta chain was sequenced for a study of cytomegalovirus exposure and HLA in healthy donors. General study points: In a later analysis, at a false discovery rate of 0.05, 16,951 TCR beta sequences matched HLA alleles. The authors listed over 150 TCR beta chains as cytomegalovirus-associated.

Details on this clone: Its cognate antigen is unknown.

The PCR ran on 60 Vbeta and 13 Jbeta primers. As processed by the authors: In a later analysis, some 80 million unique TCR beta chains included roughly 11 million shared by two or more donors. The data were produced by immunoSEQ multiplex PCR, yet TCRdb's version contains in-frame clones alone and is incomplete. V and J calls and clone size come straight from that table; D and trimming were deduced from the DNA. The table shows roughly 200,000 clones, with about 69% occurring only once. The source material was PBMCs. This receptor was taken from a male donor in good health and CMV-seronegative.

The CDR3 nucleotides are TGTGCCAGCAGCCCGGGGGGCGCCGACTTCTACGAGCAGTACTTC. This codes for CASSPGGADFYEQYF. The V and J genes are TRBV9 and TRBJ2-5; D is possibly TRBD2 (7 bases). The J call is in doubt because the DNA end fits TRBJ2-7 better. Germline CDR1 SGDLS, CDR2 YYNGEE. This CDR3 is built from 15 residues.